This record concerns one TCR beta chain sequence. No cognate antigen has been identified for it. No base quality information exists; no much larger clone differs at one position. The sample contains more than one DNA sequence encoding this CDR3. V trim: 6 bases; J trim: 2 bases; unmatched bases: 7. The CDR3, cysteine through phenylalanine, is 15 amino acids long. Kept here is only the CDR3 DNA, which spans 45 bases and is read in frame from base 1. CDR1 and CDR2, per the germline V gene, are SNHLY and FYNNEI. Collaborating institutions collected whole blood in K2EDTA tubes following their own protocols. Collaborator samples were shipped for TCRbeta analysis as frozen whole blood, isolated PBMCs, or DNA extracted from either sample type. This entry belongs to a study of blood T cell repertoires in COVID-19 (dated by TCRdb to between 2020 and 2021). About the study as a whole: The collaborator samples originated in the United States, Italy and Spain and spanned the acute and convalescent phases of COVID-19. The sample metadata nearly always contained a de-identified subject ID, COVID-19 status, age in years and sex. A freely available public database, intended as a resource for researchers studying the immune response to SARS-CoV-2, is where the repertoires were released. Samples were obtained from the ongoing ImmuneRACE study (first 160 participants) and from about 1,300 subjects provided by 6 global collaborators. HLA class I and class II types, where available, came from metadata supplied by the sample provider rather than from assay-based typing. The material from the prospective study consisted of cDNA or gDNA derived from T cells, B-cell-depleted T cells, or PBMCs. The dataset comprised deeply sampled blood TCRbeta repertoires from subjects exposed to, actively infected with, or recovered from COVID-19.

The research as a whole found: The quantity of clinical and demographic metadata differed by source and by participant and was supplied without curation.

TCRbeta CDR3 regions were amplified from genomic DNA using the immunoSEQ Assay, a bias-controlled multiplex PCR. From the authors' description of their analysis: The number of nucleated cells in each sample was estimated from the amplification of reference gene primers within the assay. Sequence reads were collapsed and filtered to measure the absolute abundance of every unique TCRbeta CDR3 rearrangement. For each sample, productive Simpson clonality was calculated as the square root of Simpson's diversity index across productive rearrangements. This immuneACCESS table, as held by TCRdb, lists in-frame sequences with V and J called but not all clones. Of the missing ones, under half trace to an unresolved V gene in checked studies; the others have no known cause. V and J calls plus clone size are reproduced from that table; the DNA served to infer D and trimming. This sample has roughly 120,000 clones in its table, and just over 70% of those were observed once. The ten largest clonotypes hold 0.75% to 0.9% of the sample.

The receptor was derived from a human donor with acute or convalescent COVID-19. The donor label of this sample is uncertain. The rearranged segments are TRBV2 and TRBJ2-5, with TRBD2 identical over 9 junction bases. Sequenced material: peripheral blood. The CDR3 here reads CASSPLLAGQETQYF. The nucleotide sequence is TGTGCCAGCAGCCCCCTGCTAGCGGGGCAAGAGACCCAGTACTTC.